These 6 T cell receptor beta chains came from one sample sequenced in a study of CD8 T cells in Susac syndrome. With random hexamers, 0.5 to 1 ug RNA was reverse transcribed. One entry per CDR3 protein results from TCRdb running MiXCR on the immunoSEQ multiplex PCR reads. This sample has 300,000 to 350,000 distinct CDR3 sequences, with 92% found just once. Sequencing used CD4+ T cells from PBMCs. The source is a human donor with multiple sclerosis.

This chain joins TRBV29-1 and TRBJ2-1; 11 bases are shared with TRBD2. The V and J ends lost 4 bases and 8 bases, in that order; junction bases with no gene match: 13. Germline V CDR1 and CDR2: SQVTM, ANQGSEA. The CDR3 runs 16 residues. The CDR3 DNA is TGCAGCGTTGCCGGCTCGCGGACTAGCGGGTACGATGAGCAGTTCTTC. The encoded protein is CSVAGSRTSGYDEQFF.

The table lists this clonotype with a few counts. V and J are TRBV6-1 and TRBJ2-6; D possibly corresponds to TRBD2 (5 bases). CDR3 length: 15 amino acids. CDR1 and CDR2 from the germline V gene are MNHNS and SASEGT. V was cut by 5 bases and J by 4 bases, with 12 bases left in between. The CDR3 DNA reads TGTGCCAGCAGTACGGGGATAGTGGGGGCCAACGTCCTGACTTTC. Amino acids: CASSTGIVGANVLTF.

V is TRBV12-3 or TRBV12-4 and J is TRBJ2-5, with TRBD2 matching over 11 bases. The CDR3 extends over 15 amino acids. The V gene end was trimmed by 2 bases and the J gene end by 5 bases; junction bases not matched to a gene: 4. The chain's CDR3 is CASSLLAGGPETQYF. Here the CDR3 DNA reads TGTGCCAGCAGTTTATTAGCGGGAGGGCCGGAGACCCAGTACTTC.

The CDR3 DNA follows: TGTGCCAGCAGTGAAGTATCGTGGCTAGCGGAGGATACGCAGTATTTT. Translating it yields CASSEVSWLAEDTQYF. The chain couples TRBV2 to TRBJ2-3, with 7 positions matching TRBD2. CDR3 length: 16 amino acids. Germline V CDR1 and CDR2: SNHLY, FYNNEI. The J segment lost 6 bases and the V segment lost 1 base, leaving 10 bases of the junction unmatched.

This chain uses TRBV2 with TRBJ1-6; D remains ambiguous. This CDR3 comprises 14 residues. V lost 5 bases and J 7 bases, leaving 12 bases between the germline ends. Germline CDR1 SNHLY, CDR2 FYNNEI. CDR3 nucleotide sequence: TGTGCCAGCAGTTCCGGGCCCAGAAATTCACCCCTCCACTTT. This codes for CASSSGPRNSPLHF.

This clonotype was seen once. This chain joins TRBV18 and TRBJ2-5; TRBD1 is a possible D gene (6 bases). CDR3 size: 15 residues. V was pared by 3 bases and J by 1 base, with 12 bases between. CDR1 and CDR2 from the germline V gene are KGHSH and LQKENI. This chain's CDR3 is CASSPSWGPQETQYF. Here the CDR3 DNA reads TGTGCCAGCTCACCTAGCTGGGGGCCCCAAGAGACCCAGTACTTC.